The 8 T cell receptor beta chains listed next were all sequenced from one sample in a study of shared clonotypes between healthy human individuals. Repertoires were generated with immunoSEQ multiplex PCR, while TCRdb's copy carries only in-frame clones and drops some. In the table there are more than 550,000 clones, about 90% of which are singletons. Terminally differentiated effector memory CD45RA+ cells were left out of the naive CD8 fraction, which was CD45RO-negative and positively selected for CCR7. Sequenced material: naive CD8+ T cells sorted from blood. These receptors were collected from a man aged 25-45 years in good health.

CDR3 bases: TGCGCCAGCAGTTCTAGGACGGCGAACACTGAAGCTTTCTTT. The encoded protein is CASSSRTANTEAFF. V and J are TRBV4-1 and TRBJ1-1; the D is unclear. Trimming cost V 6 bases and J 1 base, with 12 bases left between them. The CDR3 consists of 14 residues. Germline CDR1 MGHRA, CDR2 YSYEKL.

The V and J genes are TRBV7-2 and TRBJ2-3; the D gene is possibly TRBD1 (6 bases). This CDR3 comprises 19 residues. The ends were cut back, 2 bases at V and 0 bases at J, with 21 bases in the middle. CDR1 SGHTA and CDR2 FQGNSA come from the germline V gene. The CDR3 coding sequence is TGTGCCAGCAGCTTACCTCGGGACACCGAGGGAGCCAGCACAGATACGCAGTATTTT. Its translation is CASSLPRDTEGASTDTQYF.

A word on this clone: Within the sample, other DNA sequences also encode this same CDR3. CDR3 region: CASQDSYEQYF. CDR3 in DNA: TGCGCCAGCCAGGACAGCTACGAGCAGTACTTC. The J gene is TRBJ2-7, the V gene TRBV5-1, with D maybe TRBD1 (6 bases). V was cut by 7 bases and J by 3 bases, with 8 bases left in between. The CDR3 covers 11 residues. Germline-derived CDR1 and CDR2 are SGHRS and YFSETQ. The full variable domain, with the rest looked up from reference TRBV5-1 and TRBJ2-7, is KAGVTQTPRYLIKTRGQQVTLSCSPISGHRSVSWYQQTPGQGLQFLFEYFSETQRNKGNFPGRFSGRQFSNSRSEMNVSTLELGDSALYLCASQDSYEQYFGPGTRLTVT.

This chain connects TRBV4-1 to TRBJ1-1, with D hard to call. Germline V lookup: CDR1 MGHRA, CDR2 YSYEKL. V shed 7 bases and J shed 0 bases, with 6 bases lying between them. The CDR3 consists of 12 residues. CDR3 sequence (DNA): TGCGCCAGCATCGGCATGAACACTGAAGCTTTCTTT. Amino acid sequence: CASIGMNTEAFF.

The chain links TRBV7-9 to TRBJ1-4; 8 positions agree with TRBD1. The CDR3 has 15 residues. Germline trimming cut 1 base from V and 7 bases from J; bases unmatched to any gene: 5. Looked up from germline, CDR1 is SEHNR and CDR2 is FQNEAQ (reference sequence). The CDR3 region has the DNA TGTGCCAGCAGCTTAGGGGACAGGTTGGCTGAAAAACTGTTTTTT. Translated: CASSLGDRLAEKLFF.

The chain links TRBV7-2 to TRBJ2-7; the match to TRBD1 covers 11 bases. Germline V gene lookup returns CDR1 SGHTA and CDR2 FQGNSA. The V gene end was trimmed by 5 bases and the J gene end by 4 bases; junction bases not matched to a gene: 7. This CDR3 contains 15 residues. The CDR3, as DNA: TGTGCCAGCAGCGACCGGGACAGGGGGATATACGAGCAGTACTTC. This translates into CASSDRDRGIYEQYF.

The V gene is TRBV4-1, the J gene TRBJ2-7; D remains unclear. CDR1 is MGHRA, CDR2 YSYEKL, per germline. The CDR3 length is 13 residues. The V end lost 0 bases, the J end lost 2 bases, and 5 bases lay between the germline ends. CDR3 in DNA: TGCGCCAGCAGCCAAGAATCTCCCTACGAGCAGTACTTC. It specifies CASSQESPYEQYF.

V usage is TRBV30 and J usage is TRBJ2-3; 10 nucleotides match TRBD2. The CDR3 has 15 residues. V shed 4 bases and J 1 base; nucleotides not matched to a gene: 5. Germline V gene lookup returns CDR1 GTSNPN and CDR2 SVGIG (reference sequence). CDR3 amino acids: CAWTTGTSGTDTQYF. In nucleotides, the CDR3 is TGTGCCTGGACCACCGGGACTAGCGGCACAGATACGCAGTATTTT.